These T cell receptor beta chains were read from a single sample in a study of shared clonotypes between healthy human individuals. Here immunoSEQ multiplex PCR was the method, and the copy in TCRdb shows in-frame clones only, minus some. Of approximately 2.3 million clones listed, over 85% are singletons. What was sequenced was naive CD4+ T cells from PBMCs. These receptors all stem from a man younger than 35 in good health. Some clones in this sample may be carry-over from other donors' samples. Each CDR3 is given with its conserved first and last residue. The D gene is left open where the match is weak. A clone size is listed for some rows: how often the clone was seen (once, few, many), or a class if it is expanded.

TRBJ2-7 | TRBD1 | TRBV4-1 | NA | CASSQAGTAIYEQYF | TGCGCCAGCAGCCAAGCCGGGACAGCGATCTACGAGCAGTACTTC
TRBJ2-7 | TRBD2 | TRBV7-2 | NA | CASSLDGSGRAYEQYF | TGTGCCAGCAGCTTAGATGGTAGCGGGAGGGCCTACGAGCAGTACTTC
TRBJ2-5 | TRBD2 | TRBV7-2 | NA | CASSTTSEVLGTQYF | TGTGCCAGCAGCACGACTAGCGAGGTGTTAGGGACCCAGTACTTC
TRBJ1-2 | TRBD1 | TRBV6-5 | NA | CASSYQNRGPYGYTF | TGTGCCAGCAGTTACCAGAACAGGGGGCCCTATGGCTACACCTTC
TRBJ1-1 | TRBD1 | TRBV7-2 | once | CASSLRTGVMNTEAFF | TGTGCCAGCAGCCTACGGACAGGGGTCATGAACACTGAAGCTTTCTTT
TRBJ2-1 | TRBD2 | TRBV5-1 | NA | CASSLVAGATYNEQFF | TGCGCCAGCAGCTTGGTGGCGGGAGCTACCTACAATGAGCAGTTCTTC
TRBJ1-1 | NA | TRBV5-1 | few | CASSLIAGSNTEAFF | TGCGCCAGCAGCTTGATCGCAGGGTCGAACACTGAAGCTTTCTTT
TRBJ1-1 | TRBD1 | TRBV28 | NA | CATQPTGTGFEAFF | TGTGCCACTCAACCGACCGGGACAGGGTTTGAAGCTTTCTTT
TRBJ2-7 | NA | TRBV6-1 | once | CASSEALGSYEQYF | TGTGCCAGCAGTGAAGCGCTGGGCTCCTACGAGCAGTACTTC
TRBJ1-3 | NA | TRBV4-1 | NA | CASSQDIRNTIYF | TGCGCCAGCAGCCAAGATATTCGAAACACCATATATTTT
TRBJ1-1 | NA | TRBV11-2 | NA | CASSLRLNTEAFF | TGTGCCAGCAGCTTAAGGCTAAACACTGAAGCTTTCTTT
TRBJ2-3 | NA | TRBV5-8 | NA | CASSLSGGMGNTQYF | TGTGCCAGCAGCTTGAGCGGCGGGATGGGGAATACGCAGTATTTT
TRBJ2-1 | TRBD1 | TRBV5-1 | NA | CASSLVPGGSNEQFF | TGCGCCAGCAGCTTGGTGCCAGGGGGTTCAAATGAGCAGTTCTTC
TRBJ2-7 | TRBD1 | TRBV11-3 | NA | CASSLGQGGPYEQYF | TGTGCCAGCAGCTTGGGACAGGGGGGCCCCTACGAGCAGTACTTC
TRBJ2-6 | NA | TRBV11-2 | NA | CASSLQSSGANVLTF | TGTGCCAGCAGCTTGCAGAGCTCTGGGGCCAACGTCCTGACTTTC
TRBJ1-5 | NA | TRBV7-8 | NA | CASSLERFGGNSNQPQHF | TGTGCCAGCAGCTTAGAGCGGTTCGGCGGTAATAGCAATCAGCCCCAGCATTTT
TRBJ2-1 | TRBD2 | TRBV5-1 | NA | CASRVYSGRFNEQFF | TGCGCCAGCAGAGTCTATAGCGGGAGATTCAATGAGCAGTTCTTC
TRBJ2-1 | TRBD1 | TRBV7-3 | NA | CASSLLGGNMHEQFF | TGTGCCAGCAGCTTATTAGGGGGCAACATGCATGAGCAGTTCTTC
TRBJ2-7 | TRBD2 | TRBV10-3 | NA | CAIRIAGGATYEQYF | TGTGCCATCAGGATAGCGGGAGGGGCTACCTACGAGCAGTACTTC
TRBJ2-3 | NA | TRBV5-1 | NA | CASSSSWQSTDTQYF | TGCGCCAGCAGCTCGTCCTGGCAAAGCACAGATACGCAGTATTTT
TRBJ1-5 | NA | TRBV28 | NA | CASSRVQGNQPQHF | TGTGCCAGCAGCCGCGTCCAGGGCAATCAGCCCCAGCATTTT
TRBJ1-1 | NA | TRBV7-9 | few | CASSLRYTEAFF | TGTGCCAGCAGCTTAAGGTACACTGAAGCTTTCTTT
TRBJ2-7 | NA | TRBV5-1 | NA | CASRPHWERYEQYF | TGCGCCAGCCGCCCCCACTGGGAGAGGTACGAGCAGTACTTC
TRBJ2-5 | TRBD1 | TRBV18 | NA | CASSPTGGGETQYF | TGTGCCAGCTCACCGACAGGGGGTGGGGAGACCCAGTACTTC
TRBJ2-7 | NA | TRBV19 | NA | CASSMAGGGRYEQYF | TGTGCCAGTAGTATGGCCGGTGGGGGCAGATACGAGCAGTACTTC
TRBJ2-5 | NA | TRBV7-2 | NA | CASSPEGETQYF | TGTGCCAGCAGCCCTGAGGGGGAGACCCAGTACTTC
TRBJ2-5 | NA | TRBV7-3 | NA | CASSRSNQETQYF | TGTGCCAGCAGTAGGAGCAATCAAGAGACCCAGTACTTC
TRBJ2-7 | TRBD2 | TRBV5-4 | NA | CASSRTSGSTYEQYF | TGTGCCAGCAGCCGTACTAGCGGGAGTACCTACGAGCAGTACTTC
TRBJ2-2 | TRBD1 | TRBV18 | NA | CASSPRTGENTGELFF | TGTGCCAGCTCCCCAAGGACAGGGGAGAACACCGGGGAGCTGTTTTTT
TRBJ1-1 | NA | TRBV6-6 | NA | CASNRRQVRGPAFF | TGTGCCAGCAACAGAAGACAGGTCCGAGGTCCAGCTTTCTTT
TRBJ2-3 | TRBD1 | TRBV10-3 | NA | CATSGTGTTDTQYF | TGTGCCACCTCCGGGACAGGAACGACAGATACGCAGTATTTT
TRBJ1-4 | TRBD1 | TRBV6-1 | NA | CASSENIGTGLFF | TGTGCCAGCAGTGAAAATATCGGGACAGGGCTGTTTTTT
TRBJ2-3 | NA | TRBV28 | once | CASSLGDTQYF | TGTGCCAGCAGTTTAGGGGATACGCAGTATTTT
TRBJ1-2 | NA | TRBV6-5 | NA | CASSYSLLGYGYTF | TGTGCCAGCAGTTACTCGTTACTTGGCTATGGCTACACCTTC
TRBJ2-1 | TRBD2 | TRBV5-1 | NA | CASSLALVGGRGSYNEQFF | TGCGCCAGCAGCTTGGCTCTGGTAGGCGGGAGGGGCTCCTACAATGAGCAGTTCTTC
TRBJ1-5 | TRBD1 | TRBV7-2 | NA | CASLSGTGGFGQPQHF | TGTGCCAGCCTTTCCGGGACAGGGGGATTCGGTCAGCCCCAGCATTTT
TRBJ2-1 | NA | TRBV30 | NA | CAWSWGADSYNEQFF | TGTGCCTGGAGTTGGGGAGCGGACTCCTACAATGAGCAGTTCTTC
TRBJ2-1 | NA | TRBV10-2 | NA | CASSDDGVKGIHEQFF | TGCGCCAGCAGTGACGACGGCGTGAAGGGAATCCATGAGCAGTTCTTC
TRBJ1-1 | NA | TRBV6-6 | NA | CASSNGIPHMNTEAFF | TGTGCCAGCAGTAATGGGATCCCCCACATGAACACTGAAGCTTTCTTT
TRBJ1-3 | NA | TRBV6-5 | NA | CASSYRTASGNTIYF | TGTGCCAGCAGTTACAGGACAGCCTCTGGAAACACCATATATTTT
TRBJ1-5 | TRBD1 | TRBV6-5 | NA | CASSPGQGFNQPQHF | TGTGCCAGCAGCCCGGGACAGGGGTTCAATCAGCCCCAGCATTTT
TRBJ2-3 | NA | TRBV15 | NA | CATSRDRPLDGDTQYF | TGTGCCACCAGCAGAGATAGACCCCTTGACGGAGATACGCAGTATTTT
TRBJ2-3 | TRBD1 | TRBV11-3 | NA | CASSTRQGTDTQYF | TGTGCCAGCAGCACACGACAGGGAACAGATACGCAGTATTTT